These 22 T cell receptor beta chains originate from one sample sequenced in a study of T cell repertoires in cytomegalovirus infection. TCRdb called the reads again in MiXCR, with one record for every CDR3 protein. In the table there are hundreds of thousands of distinct CDR3 sequences, 8% to 10% of which are singletons. What was sequenced was PBMCs. These receptors all come from a human donor in good health (CMV status not recorded). Some clones in this sample may be carry-over from other donors' samples.

This clonotype appeared a few times. In DNA, the CDR3 is TGTGCCAGCAAAAAGAACACCGGGGAGCTGTTTTTT. This codes for CASKKNTGELFF. The chain carries TRBV27 and TRBJ2-2; D unresolved. The V end lost 7 bases, the J end lost 1 base, and 4 bases lay between the germline ends. This CDR3 region has 12 residues. The germline V gene has CDR1 MNHEY and CDR2 SMNVEV (reference sequence).

J is TRBJ2-7 and V is TRBV6-5, with D tentatively TRBD1 (5 bases). Trimming cost V 8 bases and J 7 bases, with 9 bases left between them. The CDR3 covers 10 residues. Germline V lookup: CDR1 MNHEY, CDR2 SVGAGI. In DNA, the CDR3 is TGTGCCAGCGGAAGGGGAGAGCAGTACTTC. Translating it yields CASGRGEQYF.

The genes are TRBV20-1 and TRBJ1-3, with D possibly matching TRBD1 (5 bases). CDR1 DFQATT and CDR2 SNEGSKA come from the germline V gene (reference sequence). V was trimmed by 3 bases and J by 0 bases, leaving 21 bases between them. This CDR3 comprises 18 residues. The CDR3 nucleotides are TGCAGTGCTAGGGGTCTTTCGACAGAAAAGTACTCTGGAAACACCATATATTTT. Translated, it gives CSARGLSTEKYSGNTIYF.

A word on this clonotype: This clone may be a read error of a much larger clone one base away. This likely comes from a read error, as the CDR3 has no conserved phenylalanine or tryptophan at its end. The CDR3 here is CASSPPGGGGKNIQYY. The CDR3 DNA sequence: TGCGCCAGCAGCCCGCCCGGGGGGGGAGGAAAAAACATTCAGTACTAC. The V gene is TRBV4-1, the J gene TRBJ2-4; 8 bases fit TRBD2. The CDR3 spans 16 residues. The V segment lost 4 bases and the J segment 4 bases; nucleotides outside the gene matches: 9. Germline CDR1 reads MGHRA; CDR2 reads YSYEKL.

This clonotype was recorded at least ten times. The V gene is TRBV7-2, the J gene TRBJ2-7; 7 nucleotides agree with TRBD2. Germline CDR1 SGHTA, CDR2 FQGNSA. The CDR3 has 15 residues. With 4 bases clipped from V and 0 bases from J, the junction kept 6 bases outside the gene matches. The CDR3 reads CASSSSRGFSYEQYF. CDR3 nucleotide sequence: TGTGCCAGCAGCTCATCGCGGGGGTTCTCCTACGAGCAGTACTTC.

The table lists this clonotype with many counts. The chain couples TRBV7-2 to TRBJ1-1, with D tentatively TRBD1 (6 bases). The ends were cut back, 5 bases at V and 1 base at J, with 14 bases in the middle. Germline lookup yields CDR1 SGHTA and CDR2 FQGNSA. The CDR3 spans 15 residues. DNA for the CDR3: TGTGCCAGCAGCCGAATACAGGGCGGGAACACTGAAGCTTTCTTT. It encodes CASSRIQGGNTEAFF. Drawing the rest from reference TRBV7-2 and TRBJ1-1, the complete variable domain is GAGVSQSPSNKVTEKGKDVELRCDPISGHTALYWYRQSLGQGLEFLIYFQGNSAPDKSGLPSDRFSAERTGGSVSTLTIQRTQQEDSAVYLCASSRIQGGNTEAFFGQGTRLTVV.

This clonotype appeared a few times. The rearrangement uses TRBV19 and TRBJ1-1, with D unclear. Germline V gene data show CDR1 as LNHDA and CDR2 as SQIVND (reference sequence). The CDR3 is 11 amino acids. V lost 7 bases to trimming and J lost 5 bases, with 8 bases between them. CDR3 residues: CASTPGTEAFF. CDR3 coding DNA: TGTGCCAGTACCCCGGGAACTGAAGCTTTCTTT.

The chain couples TRBV7-2 to TRBJ1-2; TRBD1 is a possible D gene (5 bases). The germline gives CDR1 SGHTA, CDR2 FQGNSA. The CDR3 has 13 residues. V lost 2 bases and J lost 7, with 11 bases in between. Here the CDR3 reads CASSLPGIFGYTF. CDR3 coding DNA: TGTGCCAGCAGCTTACCAGGGATCTTTGGCTACACCTTC.

At least ten counts were recorded for this clonotype. The chain has TRBV12-3 or TRBV12-4 and TRBJ1-2; D is uncertain. The germline V and J ends were trimmed by 6 bases and 4 bases, with 12 bases remaining between them. The CDR3 sequence is 13 residues long. DNA of the CDR3: TGTGCCAGCAGACTATCAGCAAGCTATGGCTACACCTTC. Translation: CASRLSASYGYTF.

The rearrangement joins TRBV24-1 to TRBJ2-2; D remains ambiguous. The germline V and J ends were trimmed by 4 bases and 5 bases, with 7 bases remaining between them. The CDR3 is 13 residues long. CDR1 is KGHDR, CDR2 SFDVKD, per germline. The CDR3 bases are TGTGCCACCAGTGAAGGACCGACCGGGGAGCTGTTTTTT. Its protein is CATSEGPTGELFF.

The V and J genes are TRBV20-1 and TRBJ1-1; the match to TRBD1 covers 9 bases. J gave up 4 bases and V 3 bases, and 6 bases lay outside the gene matches. The length of the CDR3 is 14 residues. Germline V gene data show CDR1 as DFQATT and CDR2 as SNEGSKA (reference sequence). This chain's CDR3 is CSASGTGPGTEAFF. The CDR3 DNA follows: TGCAGTGCTAGTGGGACAGGGCCCGGCACTGAAGCTTTCTTT.

Many counts were recorded for this clonotype. J is TRBJ2-5 and V is TRBV5-1, with D tentatively TRBD1 or TRBD2 (5 bases each). Germline CDR1 is SGHRS and CDR2 is YFSETQ. V lost 2 bases and J 5 bases, leaving 13 bases between the germline ends. The CDR3 loop spans 14 amino acids. The CDR3 loop is CASSFSGATETQYF. The CDR3 coding sequence is TGCGCCAGCAGCTTCTCCGGGGCCACGGAGACCCAGTACTTC.

This clonotype has at least ten counts. This sequence joins TRBV7-2 and TRBJ1-5, with TRBD1 matching over 8 bases. Germline assignment: CDR1 SGHTA and CDR2 FQGNSA. This CDR3 is 15 amino acids long. Germline trimming cut 6 bases from V and 2 bases from J; bases unmatched to any gene: 6. CDR3 residues: CASRPGGAGNQPQHF. In nucleotides, the CDR3 is TGTGCCAGCAGACCAGGGGGCGCCGGCAATCAGCCCCAGCATTTT.

This clonotype was detected many times. V is TRBV7-2 and J is TRBJ2-6; D is unresolved. Trimming cost V 6 bases and J 0 bases, with 9 bases left between them. Per the germline V gene, CDR1 is SGHTA and CDR2 is FQGNSA. This CDR3 has 15 residues. The DNA of the CDR3 is TGTGCCAGCAGTTCTAAGGGCTCTGGGGCCAACGTCCTGACTTTC. Protein sequence: CASSSKGSGANVLTF.

This clonotype was observed at least ten times. The V call is TRBV7-2, the J call TRBJ1-3, with TRBD1 as a possible D gene (5 bases). Trimming pared 5 bases from V and 1 base from J, leaving 9 bases between. The CDR3 has 14 residues. From germline, CDR1 is SGHTA and CDR2 FQGNSA. The CDR3 coding sequence is TGTGCCAGCAGCAAAGACAGATCTGGAAACACCATATATTTT. Its translation: CASSKDRSGNTIYF.

V and J are TRBV20-1 and TRBJ2-6; weak D call: TRBD1 (6 bases). This CDR3 spans 15 amino acids. Germline V gene lookup returns CDR1 DFQATT and CDR2 SNEGSKA (reference sequence). Trimming left V 0 bases short and J 4 bases short, with 10 bases between. In nucleotides, the CDR3 is TGCAGTGCTAGAGACAGGGGTTCAGGGGCCAACGTCCTGACTTTC. Its translation: CSARDRGSGANVLTF.

This clonotype occurred a few times. This chain connects TRBV7-2 to TRBJ1-5; TRBD1 might be the D (6 bases). This CDR3 is 15 amino acids long. V lost 8 bases to trimming and J lost 0 bases, with 14 bases between them. From germline, CDR1 is SGHTA and CDR2 FQGNSA. In DNA form, the CDR3 reads TGTGCCAGCCAGACAGGCCGAGATAGCAATCAGCCCCAGCATTTT. It specifies CASQTGRDSNQPQHF.

A few counts support this clonotype. The rearrangement links TRBV10-3 to TRBJ2-7, with 8 nucleotides matching TRBD1. The V segment lost 0 bases and the J segment 0 bases; nucleotides outside the gene matches: 13. The CDR3 runs to 19 residues. The germline gives CDR1 ENHRY, CDR2 SYGVKD. In nucleotides, the CDR3 is TGTGCCATCAGTGAGTCGGGGGGACCCAGGGGGCCCTCCTCCTACGAGCAGTACTTC. This encodes CAISESGGPRGPSSYEQYF.

This clonotype was counted many times. The V gene is TRBV7-2, the J gene TRBJ2-3; 11 positions agree with TRBD2. Unmatched junction bases numbered 8, after V lost 5 bases and J lost 1 base. CDR3 size: 17 residues. The germline gives CDR1 SGHTA, CDR2 FQGNSA. The CDR3 protein is CASSGRGSGGGTDTQYF. The CDR3 DNA follows: TGTGCCAGCAGCGGCCGGGGTAGCGGGGGGGGCACAGATACGCAGTATTTT.

This rearrangement joins TRBV12-3 or TRBV12-4 to TRBJ2-3; D may be TRBD1 or TRBD2 (6 bases each). V was clipped by 3 bases and J by 4 bases, with 14 bases between them. CDR3 size: 15 residues. CDR3 region: CASSFSGAFPDTQYF. The CDR3 DNA reads as TGTGCCAGCAGTTTTTCGGGGGCTTTCCCAGATACGCAGTATTTT.

This sequence joins TRBV19 and TRBJ1-2; D gene unclear. The CDR3 loop spans 15 amino acids. Germline CDR1 reads LNHDA; CDR2 reads SQIVND (reference sequence). V gave up 6 bases and J gave up 0 bases, with 14 bases separating them. This chain's CDR3 is CASRTERRANYGYTF. The CDR3 DNA reads as TGTGCCAGTAGAACGGAAAGAAGGGCTAACTATGGCTACACCTTC.

This clonotype has a count of ten or more. The genes are TRBV4-1 and TRBJ1-5; TRBD1 aligns across 7 bases. Germline V gene lookup returns CDR1 MGHRA and CDR2 YSYEKL. V lost 3 bases to trimming and J lost 6 bases; unmatched junction nucleotides: 11. The CDR3 covers 16 residues. CDR3 coding DNA: TGCGCCAGCAGCCAGCCAACAGGGGATTTTAGTCAGCCCCAGCATTTT. It encodes CASSQPTGDFSQPQHF.